Listed here are 4 T cell receptor beta chains from one sample, sequenced in a study of T cell changes during pregnancy in multiple sclerosis (dated by TCRdb to about 2019). Preparation of the library involved the immunoSEQ multiplex PCR assay. Sourced from immuneACCESS, this table was stored by TCRdb with only in-frame sequences that have V and J called. A share of the clones is absent; for the studies checked, an unresolved V gene accounts for under half, and the remainder has no known explanation. The sample table contains 78,000 or so clones; only one count was recorded for about 90% of them. Clones ranked in the top ten supply approximately 1.4% of the sample. The sample consisted of peripheral blood, taken before pregnancy. The receptors originated from a female donor with multiple sclerosis, enrolled in a pregnancy study.

The rearrangement joins TRBV9 to TRBJ2-6; TRBD1 matches at 7 bases. The CDR3 covers 16 residues. Germline assignment: CDR1 SGDLS and CDR2 YYNGEE. Germline trimming cut 4 bases from V and 1 base from J; bases unmatched to any gene: 5. CDR3 protein: CASSPTTGSGANVLTF. The CDR3 DNA is TGTGCCAGCAGCCCTACGACAGGGTCTGGGGCCAACGTCCTGACTTTC.

The rearrangement joins TRBV30 to TRBJ1-4; D remains unclear. Trimming removed 4 bases at V and 4 bases at J, with 7 bases between. In germline, CDR1 is GTSNPN, CDR2 SVGIG (reference sequence). The CDR3 contains 12 residues. The CDR3 nucleotides are TGTGCCTGGACTCCGCGTAATGAAAAACTGTTTTTT. Its protein is CAWTPRNEKLFF.

The V and J genes are TRBV7-9 and TRBJ2-1; TRBD2 aligns across 8 bases. This CDR3 is 18 amino acids long. Germline values: CDR1 SEHNR, CDR2 FQNEAQ (reference sequence). After removal of 4 bases from V and 0 bases from J, the junction contained 11 bases not matched to a gene. The CDR3 protein is CASSSTGGGHLSYNEQFF. In nucleotides, the CDR3 is TGTGCCAGCAGCTCGACTGGCGGGGGGCACCTCTCCTACAATGAGCAGTTCTTC. Combining the CDR3 with reference TRBV7-9 and TRBJ2-1 gives the whole variable domain DTGVSQNPRHKITKRGQNVTFRCDPISEHNRLYWYRQTLGQGPEFLTYFQNEAQLEKSRLLSDRFSAERPKGSFSTLEIQRTEQGDSAMYLCASSSTGGGHLSYNEQFFGPGTRLTVL.

CDR3 DNA: TGTGCCAGCATAGCCAGCGGGGGCCCTACCTTAGAGACCCAGTACTTC. Protein sequence: CASIASGGPTLETQYF. The chain couples TRBV7-8 to TRBJ2-5, with 8 nucleotides matching TRBD2. Germline V gives CDR1 SGHVS, CDR2 FQNEAQ. The CDR3 extends over 16 amino acids. After removal of 7 bases from V and 4 bases from J, the junction contained 14 bases not matched to a gene.